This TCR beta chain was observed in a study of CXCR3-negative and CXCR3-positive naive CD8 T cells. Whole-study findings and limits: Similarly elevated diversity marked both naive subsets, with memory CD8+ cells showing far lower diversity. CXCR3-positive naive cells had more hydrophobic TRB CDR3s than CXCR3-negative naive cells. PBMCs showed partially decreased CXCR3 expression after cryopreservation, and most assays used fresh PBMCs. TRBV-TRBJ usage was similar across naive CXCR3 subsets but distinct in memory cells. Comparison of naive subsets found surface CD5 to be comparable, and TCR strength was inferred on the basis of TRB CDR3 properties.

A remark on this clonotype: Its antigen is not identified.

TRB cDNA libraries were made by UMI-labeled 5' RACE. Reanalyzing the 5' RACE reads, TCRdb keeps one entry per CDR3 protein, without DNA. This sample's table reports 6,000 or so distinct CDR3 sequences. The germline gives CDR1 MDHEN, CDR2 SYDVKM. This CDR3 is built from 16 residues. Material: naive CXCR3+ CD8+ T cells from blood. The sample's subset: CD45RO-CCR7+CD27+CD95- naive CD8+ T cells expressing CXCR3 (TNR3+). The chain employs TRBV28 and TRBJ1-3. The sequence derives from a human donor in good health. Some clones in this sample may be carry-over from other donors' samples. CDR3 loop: CASSLPFAAPGNTIYF.